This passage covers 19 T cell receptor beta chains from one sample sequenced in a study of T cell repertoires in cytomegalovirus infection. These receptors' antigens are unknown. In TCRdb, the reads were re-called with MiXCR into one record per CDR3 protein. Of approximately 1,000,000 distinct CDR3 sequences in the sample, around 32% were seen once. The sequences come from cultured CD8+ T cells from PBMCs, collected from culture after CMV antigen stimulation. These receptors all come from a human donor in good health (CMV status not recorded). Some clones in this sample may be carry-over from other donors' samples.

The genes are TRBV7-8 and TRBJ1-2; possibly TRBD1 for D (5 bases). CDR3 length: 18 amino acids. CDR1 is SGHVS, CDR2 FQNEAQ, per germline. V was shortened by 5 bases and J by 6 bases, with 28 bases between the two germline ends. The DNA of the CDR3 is TGTGCCAGCAGCCCTTCCCCCCCTACAGGAGATATACTTAATGGCTACACCTTC. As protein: CASSPSPPTGDILNGYTF.

This chain's CDR3 is CASSQVWDSGNTIYF. The CDR3 DNA follows: TGTGCCAGCAGCCAAGTCTGGGACTCTGGAAACACCATATATTTT. V and J are TRBV14 and TRBJ1-3; no firm D call. Germline CDR1 is SGHDN and CDR2 is FVKESK. V dropped 1 base and J dropped 0 bases, with 7 bases sitting between them. The length of the CDR3 is 15 residues.

The CDR3 spells CASSLQGNGQPQHF. As DNA, the CDR3 is TGTGCCAGTAGCCTTCAGGGTAACGGTCAGCCCCAGCATTTT. V is TRBV19 and J is TRBJ1-5; TRBD1 is a possible D gene (5 bases). V lost 6 bases to trimming and J lost 6 bases, with 15 bases between them. Germline assignment: CDR1 LNHDA and CDR2 SQIVND (reference sequence). The CDR3 is 14 amino acids.

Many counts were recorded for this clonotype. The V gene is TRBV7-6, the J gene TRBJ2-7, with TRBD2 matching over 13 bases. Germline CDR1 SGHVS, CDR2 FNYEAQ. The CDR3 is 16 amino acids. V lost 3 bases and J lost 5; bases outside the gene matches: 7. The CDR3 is CASSLTSGGWRDEQYF. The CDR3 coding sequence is TGTGCCAGCAGCTTGACTAGCGGGGGGTGGCGCGACGAGCAGTACTTC.

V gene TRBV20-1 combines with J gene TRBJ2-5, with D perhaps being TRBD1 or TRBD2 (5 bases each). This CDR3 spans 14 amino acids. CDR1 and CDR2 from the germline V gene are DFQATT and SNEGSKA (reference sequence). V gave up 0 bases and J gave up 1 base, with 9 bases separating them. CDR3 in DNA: TGCAGTGCTAGAGAGTGGGGGAGCCAAGAGACCCAGTACTTC. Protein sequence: CSAREWGSQETQYF.

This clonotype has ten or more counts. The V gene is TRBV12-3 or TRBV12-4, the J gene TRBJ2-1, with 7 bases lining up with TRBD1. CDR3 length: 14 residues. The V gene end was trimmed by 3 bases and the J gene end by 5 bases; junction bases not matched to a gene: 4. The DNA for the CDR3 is TGTGCCAGCAGTTTTCCGGGACAGCACAATGAGCAGTTCTTC. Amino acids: CASSFPGQHNEQFF.

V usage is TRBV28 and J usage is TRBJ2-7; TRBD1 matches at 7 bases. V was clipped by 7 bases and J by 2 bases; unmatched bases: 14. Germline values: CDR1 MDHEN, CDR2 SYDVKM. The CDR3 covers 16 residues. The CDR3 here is CASTSDRAPYPYEQYV. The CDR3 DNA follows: TGTGCCAGCACTTCTGACAGGGCCCCATATCCCTACGAGCAGTACGTC.

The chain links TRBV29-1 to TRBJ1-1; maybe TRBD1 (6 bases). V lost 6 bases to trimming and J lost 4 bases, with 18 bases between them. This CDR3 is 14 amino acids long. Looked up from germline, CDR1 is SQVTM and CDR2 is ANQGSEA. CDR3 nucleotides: TGCAGCGTGAGGGGTAAAGGGGGTGGCACTGAAGCTTTCTTT. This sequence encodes CSVRGKGGGTEAFF.

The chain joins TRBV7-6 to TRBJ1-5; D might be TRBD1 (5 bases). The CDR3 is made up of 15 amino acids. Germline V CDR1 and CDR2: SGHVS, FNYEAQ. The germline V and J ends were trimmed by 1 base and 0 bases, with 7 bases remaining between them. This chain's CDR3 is CASSLEGDSNQPQHF. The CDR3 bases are TGTGCCAGCAGCTTAGAAGGGGATAGCAATCAGCCCCAGCATTTT.

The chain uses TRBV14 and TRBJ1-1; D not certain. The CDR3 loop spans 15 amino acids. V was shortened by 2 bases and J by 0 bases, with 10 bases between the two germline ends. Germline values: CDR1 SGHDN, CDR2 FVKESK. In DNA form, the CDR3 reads TGTGCCAGCAGCCAAACGGGCGGTATGAACACTGAAGCTTTCTTT. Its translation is CASSQTGGMNTEAFF.

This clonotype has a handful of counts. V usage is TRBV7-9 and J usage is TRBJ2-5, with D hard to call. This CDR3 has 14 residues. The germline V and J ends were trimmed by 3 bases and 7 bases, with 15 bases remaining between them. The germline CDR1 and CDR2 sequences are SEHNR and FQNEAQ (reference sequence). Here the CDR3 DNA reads TGTGCCAGCAGCTTCGGACCCGACGGTGGGACCCAGTACTTC. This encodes CASSFGPDGGTQYF.

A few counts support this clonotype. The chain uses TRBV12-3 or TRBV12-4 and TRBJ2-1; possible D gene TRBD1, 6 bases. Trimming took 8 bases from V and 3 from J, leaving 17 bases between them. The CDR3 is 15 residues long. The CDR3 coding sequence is TGTGCCAGCTCCCAAAGGGGGTCAGGCTACAATGAGCAGTTCTTC. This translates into CASSQRGSGYNEQFF.

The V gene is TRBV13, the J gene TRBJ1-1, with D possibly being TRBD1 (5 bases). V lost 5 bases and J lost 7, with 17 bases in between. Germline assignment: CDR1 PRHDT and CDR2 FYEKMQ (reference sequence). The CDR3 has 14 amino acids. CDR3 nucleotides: TGTGCCAGCAGCCCGGGTCGGGACTTAGGTGAAGCTTTCTTT. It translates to CASSPGRDLGEAFF.

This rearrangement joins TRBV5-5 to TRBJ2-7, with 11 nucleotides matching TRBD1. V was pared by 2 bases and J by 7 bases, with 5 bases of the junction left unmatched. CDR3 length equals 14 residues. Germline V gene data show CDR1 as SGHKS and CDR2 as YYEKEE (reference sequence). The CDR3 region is CASSFGQGADEQYF. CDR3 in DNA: TGTGCCAGCAGCTTTGGACAGGGGGCCGATGAGCAGTACTTC.

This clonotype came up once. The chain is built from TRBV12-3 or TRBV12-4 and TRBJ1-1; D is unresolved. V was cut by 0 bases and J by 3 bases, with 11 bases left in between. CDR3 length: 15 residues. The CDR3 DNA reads TGTGCCAGCAGTTTAGCAGGCACTTTCGACACTGAAGCTTTCTTT. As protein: CASSLAGTFDTEAFF.

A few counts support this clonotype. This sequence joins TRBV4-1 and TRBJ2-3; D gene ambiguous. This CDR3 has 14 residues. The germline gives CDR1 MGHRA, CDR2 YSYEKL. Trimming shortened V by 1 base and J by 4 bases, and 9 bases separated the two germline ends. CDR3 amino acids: CASSQVVVPDTQYF. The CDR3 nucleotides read TGCGCCAGCAGCCAAGTCGTCGTCCCAGATACGCAGTATTTT.

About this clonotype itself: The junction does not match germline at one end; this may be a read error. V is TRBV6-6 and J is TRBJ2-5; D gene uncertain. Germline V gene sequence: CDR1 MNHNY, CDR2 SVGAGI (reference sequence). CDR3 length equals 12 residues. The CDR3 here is CANSYYSETQYF. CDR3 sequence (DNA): TGTGCCAACAGTTACTATTCGGAGACCCAGTACTTC.

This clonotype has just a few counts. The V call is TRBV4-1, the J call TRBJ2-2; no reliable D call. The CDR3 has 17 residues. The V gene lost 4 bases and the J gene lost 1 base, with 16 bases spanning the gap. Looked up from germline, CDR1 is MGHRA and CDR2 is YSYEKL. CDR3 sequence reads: CASSPYITGENTGELFF. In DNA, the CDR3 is TGCGCCAGCAGCCCCTACATAACTGGGGAGAACACCGGGGAGCTGTTTTTT.

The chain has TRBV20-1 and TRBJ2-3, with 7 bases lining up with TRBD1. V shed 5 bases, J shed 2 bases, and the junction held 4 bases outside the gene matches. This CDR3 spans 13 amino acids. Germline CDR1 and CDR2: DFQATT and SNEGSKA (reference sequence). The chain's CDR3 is CSAPGQNTDTQYF. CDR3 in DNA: TGCAGTGCTCCGGGACAGAACACAGATACGCAGTATTTT.